This T cell receptor (beta chain) originates from a study of blood T cell repertoires in COVID-19. Looking at the study overall: Sites in the United States, Italy and Spain provided acute and convalescent COVID-19 samples.

Authors' data handling: Reference gene primer amplification in the assay estimated nucleated cell counts. Libraries were prepared by immunoSEQ multiplex PCR; TCRdb keeps only in-frame clonotypes and omits some of them. V, J and clone size were drawn from that table, and D and trimming were deduced from the DNA. Among 220,000 or so clones listed, about 80% were seen once. Germline V gene data show CDR1 as SGDLS and CDR2 as YYNGEE. The junction had 4 bases not matched to a gene; V was cut back by 0 bases and J by 4 bases. The CDR3 extends over 15 amino acids. Material: peripheral blood. The receptor was derived from a woman in her thirties who had recovered from COVID-19. The chain has TRBV9 and TRBJ1-5; 7 bases are a match to TRBD1. The CDR3 region has the DNA TGTGCCAGCAGCGTAGATCCAGGGGGGAATCAGCCCCAGCATTTT. It yields the protein CASSVDPGGNQPQHF.